The entry below gives a single TCR beta chain sequence along with its context. Its cognate antigen is unknown. Relative to the germline gene, one junction end is altered; a read error may explain this. Germline assignment: CDR1 DFQATT and CDR2 SNEGSKA (reference sequence). The CDR3 sequence is 17 residues long. Unique molecular identifiers were incorporated during preparation of the TCRbeta library. TCRdb re-analysed the PCR reads in MiXCR, keeping a single row per CDR3 protein. This sample has about 190,000 distinct CDR3 sequences; roughly 10% occur once, and the top ten carry about 13%. These data come from a study of T-cell reconstitution after alpha-beta-depleted transplantation in children. General study results and limits: T-cell counts and diversity at one year following transplant were attributed mainly to newly produced T cells.

The sample was PBMCs, taken before TCRalphabeta/CD19-depleted stem cell transplant. The TCR sequence derives from a boy younger than 10 with acute myeloid leukemia, due to receive a stem cell transplant. The V and J genes are TRBV20-1 and TRBJ2-1, with 7 positions matching TRBD2. The CDR3, as DNA: TGCTGTGCTAGAGATACCGGGGCGGGAGATGTCCCGAATGAGCAGTTCTTC. Translation gives CCARDTGAGDVPNEQFF.